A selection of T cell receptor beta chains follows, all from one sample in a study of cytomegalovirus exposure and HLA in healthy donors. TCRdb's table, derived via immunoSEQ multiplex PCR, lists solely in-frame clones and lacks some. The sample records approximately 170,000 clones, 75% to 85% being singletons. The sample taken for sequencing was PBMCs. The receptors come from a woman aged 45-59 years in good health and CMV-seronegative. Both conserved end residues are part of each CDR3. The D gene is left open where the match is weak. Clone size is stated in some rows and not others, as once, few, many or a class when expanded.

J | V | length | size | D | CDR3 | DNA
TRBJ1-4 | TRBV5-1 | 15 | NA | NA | CASREGPATNEKLFF | TGCGCCAGCAGGGAGGGGCCTGCGACTAATGAAAAACTGTTTTTT
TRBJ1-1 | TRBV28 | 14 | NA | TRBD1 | CASREGQKNTEAFF | TGTGCCAGCAGAGAGGGACAGAAGAACACTGAAGCTTTCTTT
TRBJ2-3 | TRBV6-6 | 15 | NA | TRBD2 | CASRQGLAGGDTQYF | TGTGCCAGCAGGCAGGGACTAGCGGGAGGAGATACGCAGTATTTT
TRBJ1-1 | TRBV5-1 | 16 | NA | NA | CASRQTTGGAPTEAFF | TGCGCCAGCAGGCAGACTACCGGGGGGGCGCCGACTGAAGCTTTCTTT
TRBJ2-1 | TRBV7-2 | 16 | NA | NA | CASSLSLGAVIYEQFF | TGTGCCAGCAGTTTAAGCCTGGGGGCTGTAATCTATGAGCAGTTCTTC
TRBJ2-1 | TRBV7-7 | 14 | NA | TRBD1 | CASSLGQGVDEQFF | TGTGCTAGCAGCTTAGGGCAGGGGGTCGATGAGCAGTTCTTC
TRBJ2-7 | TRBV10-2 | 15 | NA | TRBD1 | CASSMTGVLSYEQYF | TGCGCCAGCAGTATGACAGGGGTCCTTTCCTACGAGCAGTACTTC
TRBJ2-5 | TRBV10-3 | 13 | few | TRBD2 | CAIRREGPETQYF | TGTGCCATCAGGCGGGAGGGCCCAGAGACCCAGTACTTC
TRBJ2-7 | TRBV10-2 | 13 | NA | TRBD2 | CASSTSGVYEQYF | TGCGCCAGCAGTACTAGCGGGGTTTACGAGCAGTACTTC
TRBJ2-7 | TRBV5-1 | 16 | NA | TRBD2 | CASSPGGLAGGHEQYF | TGCGCCAGCAGCCCGGGGGGACTAGCGGGAGGCCACGAGCAGTACTTC
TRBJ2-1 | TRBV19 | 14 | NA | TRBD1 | CASSQGQSYNEQFF | TGTGCCAGTAGCCAGGGACAGTCTTACAATGAGCAGTTCTTC
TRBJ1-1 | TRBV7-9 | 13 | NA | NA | CASSSDTFGFGFF | TGTGCCAGCAGCTCAGACACCTTTGGCTTCGGTTTCTTT
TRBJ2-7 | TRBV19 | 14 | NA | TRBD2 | CASSPVLAAYEQYF | TGTGCCAGTAGCCCCGTACTAGCGGCCTACGAGCAGTACTTC
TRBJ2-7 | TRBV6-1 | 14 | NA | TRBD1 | CASNLAGGLDEQYF | TGTGCCAGCAATCTTGCAGGGGGCCTCGACGAGCAGTACTTC
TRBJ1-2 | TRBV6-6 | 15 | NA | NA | CASRGGPGRLWGYTF | TGTGCCAGCAGGGGGGGGCCAGGTCGTCTTTGGGGCTACACCTTC
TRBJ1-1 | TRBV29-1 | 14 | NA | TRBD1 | CSTDRVFFSTEAFF | TGCAGCACAGACAGGGTTTTTTTTTCCACTGAAGCTTTCTTT
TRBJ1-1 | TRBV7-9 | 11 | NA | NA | CASGGGTEAFF | TGTGCCAGTGGGGGGGGCACTGAAGCTTTCTTT
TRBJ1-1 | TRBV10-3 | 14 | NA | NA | CAIRAGTPNTEAFF | TGTGCCATCAGGGCCGGGACTCCGAACACTGAAGCTTTCTTT
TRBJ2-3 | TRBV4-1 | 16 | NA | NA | CASSQEGGQRTDTQYF | TGCGCCAGCAGCCAAGAGGGGGGACAGCGCACAGATACGCAGTATTTT
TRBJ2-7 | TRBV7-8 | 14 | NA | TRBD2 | CASSLGLARYEQYF | TGTGCCAGCAGCTTAGGACTAGCGCGTTACGAGCAGTACTTC
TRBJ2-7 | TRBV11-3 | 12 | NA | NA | CASSYSSYEQYF | TGTGCCAGCAGTTACAGCTCCTACGAGCAGTACTTC
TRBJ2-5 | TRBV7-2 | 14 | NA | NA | CASSPSRTDQTQYF | TGTGCCAGCAGCCCCTCACGGACAGACCAGACCCAGTACTTC
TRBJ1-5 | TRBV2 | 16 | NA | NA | CASSIETTLFPRPQHF | TGTGCCAGCAGCATCGAGACCACACTATTTCCAAGGCCCCAGCATTTT
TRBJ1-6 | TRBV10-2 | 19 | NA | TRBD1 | CASSVRTGVFELNSSPLHF | TGCGCCAGCAGTGTCCGTACAGGGGTTTTCGAACTAAATAGTTCACCCCTCCACTTT
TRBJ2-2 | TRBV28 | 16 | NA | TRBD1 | CASSLQGQGTGGELFF | TGTGCCAGCAGTTTACAGGGACAGGGGACCGGCGGGGAGCTGTTTTTT
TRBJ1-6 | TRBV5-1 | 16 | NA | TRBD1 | CASSLGPGQGNSPLHF | TGCGCCAGCAGCCTGGGGCCGGGACAGGGGAATTCACCCCTCCACTTT
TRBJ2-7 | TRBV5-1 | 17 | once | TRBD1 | CASSFGARDRVTYEQYF | TGCGCCAGCAGCTTTGGAGCCCGGGACAGGGTAACCTACGAGCAGTACTTC
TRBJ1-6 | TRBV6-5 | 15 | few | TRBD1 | CASKLGQGAYSPLHF | TGTGCCAGCAAACTCGGACAGGGGGCTTATTCACCCCTCCACTTT
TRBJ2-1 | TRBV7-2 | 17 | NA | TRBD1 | CASSLVRGTGAGNEQFF | TGTGCCAGTAGCTTAGTAAGGGGGACAGGGGCCGGCAATGAGCAGTTCTTC
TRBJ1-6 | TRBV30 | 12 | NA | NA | CAWARYNSPLHF | TGTGCCTGGGCCAGATATAATTCCCCCCTCCACTTT
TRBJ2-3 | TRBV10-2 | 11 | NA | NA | CATRTSDTQYF | TGCGCCACCAGGACATCAGATACGCAGTATTTT
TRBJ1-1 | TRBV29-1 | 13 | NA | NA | CSVGLQGNTEAFF | TGCAGCGTGGGCTTACAGGGAAACACTGAAGCTTTCTTT
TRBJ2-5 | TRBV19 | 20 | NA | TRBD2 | CASHTCRCYVCGRGQETQYF | TGTGCCAGTCACACTTGTCGATGTTACGTCTGCGGGAGGGGCCAAGAGACCCAGTACTTC
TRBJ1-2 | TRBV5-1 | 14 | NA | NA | CASSLFGAGDGYTF | TGCGCCAGCAGCTTGTTCGGGGCAGGGGATGGCTACACCTTC
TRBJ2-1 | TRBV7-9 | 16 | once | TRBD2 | CASSSGLAATYGEQFF | TGTGCCAGCAGCAGTGGACTAGCGGCCACCTACGGGGAGCAGTTCTTC
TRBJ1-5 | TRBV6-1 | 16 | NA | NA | CASSEPPRSPNQPQHF | TGTGCCAGCAGTGAACCCCCTAGGTCGCCTAATCAGCCCCAGCATTTT
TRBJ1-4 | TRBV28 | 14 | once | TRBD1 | CASSLGTAIEKLFF | TGTGCCAGCAGTTTAGGGACAGCTATTGAAAAACTGTTTTTT
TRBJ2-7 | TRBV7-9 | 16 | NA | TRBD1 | CASSHGPTGGRNEQYF | TGTGCCAGCAGCCACGGACCGACAGGGGGCAGGAACGAGCAGTACTTC
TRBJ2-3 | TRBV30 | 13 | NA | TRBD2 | CAWSSGATDTQYF | TGTGCCTGGTCCAGCGGGGCAACAGATACGCAGTATTTT
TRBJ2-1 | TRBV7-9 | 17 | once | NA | CASSLKAGTKFGNEQFF | TGTGCCAGCAGCTTAAAGGCCGGGACAAAGTTTGGCAATGAGCAGTTCTTC
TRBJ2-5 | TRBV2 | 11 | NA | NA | CASSEAGTQYF | TGTGCCAGCAGTGAAGCCGGGACCCAGTACTTC
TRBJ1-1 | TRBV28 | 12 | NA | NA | CASSLSQTEAFF | TGTGCCAGCAGTTTATCACAGACTGAAGCTTTCTTT
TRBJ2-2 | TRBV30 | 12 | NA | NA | CAWSVLSGELFF | TGTGCCTGGAGTGTACTCTCCGGGGAGCTGTTTTTT
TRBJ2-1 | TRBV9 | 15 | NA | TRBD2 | CASSATSGGANEQFF | TGTGCCAGCAGCGCCACTAGCGGGGGGGCGAATGAGCAGTTCTTC
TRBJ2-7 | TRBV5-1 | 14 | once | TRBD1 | CASSVGTASYEQYF | TGCGCCAGCAGCGTAGGGACAGCCTCCTACGAGCAGTACTTC